This T cell receptor (beta chain) was retrieved from a study of blood T cell repertoires in COVID-19. About the study: PBMCs, B-cell-depleted T cells, or T cells provided the cDNA or gDNA that made up the material.

Losses at the gene ends were 7 bases for V and 5 bases for J; bases not matched to a gene: 8. This CDR3 comprises 15 residues. Germline V CDR1 and CDR2: LNHDA, SQIVND (reference sequence). The table came from immunoSEQ multiplex PCR; TCRdb's copy has only in-frame clones and leaves some out. The table shows over 95,000 clones, with approximately 90% occurring only once. This chain uses TRBV19 with TRBJ1-6; 7 positions agree with TRBD1. Source material: peripheral blood. The origin of this receptor is a human donor with acute or convalescent COVID-19. The donor label of this sample is uncertain. The CDR3 sequence is CASTDSGTDNSPLHF. As DNA, the CDR3 is TGTGCCAGTACTGATTCCGGGACAGATAATTCACCCCTCCACTTT.